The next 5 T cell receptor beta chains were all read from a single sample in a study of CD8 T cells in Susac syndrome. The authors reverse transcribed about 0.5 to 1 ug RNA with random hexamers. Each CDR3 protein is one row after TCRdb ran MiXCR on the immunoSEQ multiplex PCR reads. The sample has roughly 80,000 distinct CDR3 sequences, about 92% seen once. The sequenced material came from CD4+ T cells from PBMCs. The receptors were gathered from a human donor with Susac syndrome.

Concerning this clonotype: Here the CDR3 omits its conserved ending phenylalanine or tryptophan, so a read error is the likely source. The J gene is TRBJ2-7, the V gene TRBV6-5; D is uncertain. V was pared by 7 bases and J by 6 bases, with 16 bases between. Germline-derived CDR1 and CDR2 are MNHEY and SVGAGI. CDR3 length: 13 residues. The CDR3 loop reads CASTHKERGEQYS. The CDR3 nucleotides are TGTGCCAGCACCCACAAAGAGCGTGGCGAGCAGTACTCC.

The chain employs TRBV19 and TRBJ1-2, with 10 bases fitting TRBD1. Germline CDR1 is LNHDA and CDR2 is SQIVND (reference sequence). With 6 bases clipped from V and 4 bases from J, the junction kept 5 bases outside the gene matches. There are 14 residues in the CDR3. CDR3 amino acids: CASRGGQGVYGYTF. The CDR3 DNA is TGTGCCAGTAGGGGTGGACAGGGGGTCTATGGCTACACCTTC.

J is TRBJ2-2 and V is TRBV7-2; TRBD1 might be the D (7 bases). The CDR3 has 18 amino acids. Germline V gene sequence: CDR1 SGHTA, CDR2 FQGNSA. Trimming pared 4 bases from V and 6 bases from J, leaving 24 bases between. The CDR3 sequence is CASSSPNSLDREAGELFF. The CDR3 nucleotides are TGTGCCAGCAGCTCGCCCAACAGCCTTGACAGGGAGGCCGGGGAGCTGTTTTTT.

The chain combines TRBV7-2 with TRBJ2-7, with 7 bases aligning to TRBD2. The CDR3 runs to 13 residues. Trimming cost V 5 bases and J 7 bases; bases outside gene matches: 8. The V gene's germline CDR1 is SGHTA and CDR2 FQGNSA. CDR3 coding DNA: TGTGCCAGCAGCCCTCTTTTCGGGGGGGAGCAGTACTTC. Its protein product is CASSPLFGGEQYF.

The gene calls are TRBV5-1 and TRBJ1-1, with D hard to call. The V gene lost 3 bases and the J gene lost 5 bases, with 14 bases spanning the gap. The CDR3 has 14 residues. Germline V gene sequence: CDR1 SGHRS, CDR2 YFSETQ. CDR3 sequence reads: CASSSPGPGTEAFF. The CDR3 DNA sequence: TGCGCCAGCAGCTCGCCCGGGCCGGGGACTGAAGCTTTCTTT. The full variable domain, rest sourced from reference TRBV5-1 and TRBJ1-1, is KAGVTQTPRYLIKTRGQQVTLSCSPISGHRSVSWYQQTPGQGLQFLFEYFSETQRNKGNFPGRFSGRQFSNSRSEMNVSTLELGDSALYLCASSSPGPGTEAFFGQGTRLTVV.